These 26 T cell receptor beta chains were all obtained from the same sample, sequenced in a study of shared clonotypes between healthy human individuals. Assay used: immunoSEQ multiplex PCR; TCRdb lists only in-frame clones, some missing. Of 400,000 to 500,000 clones in the sample, around 80% were seen once. Sequencing was done on a sample of PBMCs. These TCRs come from a woman in her thirties or forties in good health. Some clones in this sample may be carry-over from other donors' samples.

This clone was counted between two and nine times. The genes are TRBV2 and TRBJ1-5; 8 bases align to TRBD1. In germline, CDR1 is SNHLY, CDR2 FYNNEI. The trim removed 4 bases at V and 2 bases at J, leaving 4 bases unmatched. This CDR3 has 15 residues. This chain's CDR3 is CASSGGGQGNQPQHF. Here the CDR3 DNA reads TGTGCCAGCAGTGGAGGGGGACAGGGCAATCAGCCCCAGCATTTT.

The CDR3 protein is CASSGYRDRFYGYTF. CDR3 bases: TGTGCCAGTAGCGGCTACCGGGACAGGTTCTATGGCTACACCTTC. The V gene is TRBV19, the J gene TRBJ1-2; 8 bases are shared with TRBD1. This CDR3 comprises 15 residues. Germline V gene lookup returns CDR1 LNHDA and CDR2 SQIVND (reference sequence). The J segment lost 4 bases and the V segment lost 6 bases, leaving 10 bases of the junction unmatched.

This chain uses TRBV9 with TRBJ1-1; unclear D gene. Germline lookup yields CDR1 SGDLS and CDR2 YYNGEE. Between the trimmed V and J ends, which lost 0 bases and 0 bases, there was a span of 12 bases. The CDR3 extends over 16 amino acids. The CDR3 sequence is CASSVARERVNTEAFF. DNA of the CDR3: TGTGCCAGCAGCGTAGCTAGGGAAAGGGTGAACACTGAAGCTTTCTTT.

The chain links TRBV20-1 to TRBJ2-7; D is unresolved. The CDR3 runs to 11 residues. CDR1 DFQATT and CDR2 SNEGSKA come from the germline V gene (reference sequence). CDR3 DNA: TGCAGCGGCCTGGCCTCCTACGAGCAGTACTTC. This encodes CSGLASYEQYF.

This clone occurred once. The chain couples TRBV27 to TRBJ1-2; D unresolved. Trimming left V 0 bases short and J 8 bases short, with 16 bases between. CDR1 is MNHEY and CDR2 is SMNVEV in the germline V gene (reference sequence). The CDR3 sequence is 15 residues long. CDR3 sequence (DNA): TGTGCCAGCAGTTTATCGGGTTGGTGGGTGGACGGCTACACCTTC. It codes for CASSLSGWWVDGYTF.

The chain combines TRBV7-9 with TRBJ2-7; 7 positions agree with TRBD1. This CDR3 is 14 amino acids long. The V segment lost 3 bases and the J segment 3 bases; nucleotides outside the gene matches: 5. In germline, CDR1 is SEHNR, CDR2 FQNEAQ (reference sequence). The CDR3: CASSFGDRYYEQYF. DNA for the CDR3: TGTGCCAGCAGCTTTGGGGACAGATACTACGAGCAGTACTTC.

The gene calls are TRBV2 and TRBJ1-2; TRBD1 is a possible D gene (5 bases). The V end was cut by 6 bases, the J end by 4 bases, with 9 bases between. The germline gives CDR1 SNHLY, CDR2 FYNNEI. The CDR3 sequence is 12 residues long. CDR3 nucleotides: TGTGCCAGCAGAGGACAAGCCTATGGCTACACCTTC. It specifies CASRGQAYGYTF.

V is TRBV21-1 and J is TRBJ2-7; the table's TRBD2 call for D was not verified on the DNA. TRBV21-1 counts as a pseudogene. CDR3 length: 15 residues. CDR3 in DNA: TGTGCCAGCAGCAAAAAGAGTGAACGGGATGTCGAGCAGTACTTC. Its protein product is CASSKKSERDVEQYF.

A single count supports this clone. This may be a read error, as it is one base from a much larger clone. Additional DNA sequences in this sample encode the identical CDR3. The rearrangement links TRBV28 to TRBJ2-3; unclear D gene. The germline gives CDR1 MDHEN, CDR2 SYDVKM. V was pared by 1 base and J by 2 bases, with 1 base between. The CDR3 sequence is 12 residues long. CDR3 region: CASSLSTDTQYF. In DNA, the CDR3 is TGTGCCAGCAGTTTATCCACAGATACGCAGTATTTT.

The rearrangement joins TRBV5-1 to TRBJ2-7, with 8 bases identical to TRBD1. CDR3 length: 16 amino acids. CDR1 and CDR2 from the germline V gene are SGHRS and YFSETQ. V lost 4 bases and J lost 6; bases outside the gene matches: 15. The CDR3 nucleotides are TGCGCCAGCAGCGCTGAAACGGGACAGGCCGCTGGCGAGCAGTACTTC. Translation gives CASSAETGQAAGEQYF.

V usage is TRBV5-1 and J usage is TRBJ2-1; D remains unclear. CDR1 and CDR2 from the germline V gene are SGHRS and YFSETQ. V lost 0 bases to trimming and J lost 1 base, with 11 bases between them. The CDR3 spans 16 residues. The CDR3 DNA is TGCGCCAGCAGCTTGGCCTACCAGATATCCTACAATGAGCAGTTCTTC. Protein: CASSLAYQISYNEQFF.

The chain employs TRBV27 and TRBJ2-7; 7 bases match TRBD1. V lost 6 bases to trimming and J lost 2 bases; unmatched junction nucleotides: 4. The CDR3 covers 13 residues. CDR1 is MNHEY, CDR2 SMNVEV, per germline (reference sequence). The CDR3: CASRRQGTYEQYF. The CDR3 coding sequence is TGTGCCAGCAGGAGACAGGGTACCTACGAGCAGTACTTC.

This chain uses TRBV25-1 with TRBJ2-2, with 9 bases lining up with TRBD1. The V gene's germline CDR1 is MGHDK and CDR2 SYGVNS. Trimming removed 7 bases from V and 4 bases from J; junction bases left unmatched: 4. This CDR3 has 14 amino acids. This CDR3 reads CASKGTGFTGELFF. As DNA, the CDR3 is TGTGCCAGCAAAGGGACAGGGTTCACCGGGGAGCTGTTTTTT.

Many counts were recorded for this clone. Other DNA variants within this sample encode the same CDR3. This chain joins TRBV6-4 and TRBJ2-3; D uncertain. CDR3 length: 13 residues. Deletions cut 0 bases from V and 3 bases from J, with 4 bases between. Germline CDR1 MRHNA, CDR2 SNTAGT. CDR3 nucleotides: TGTGCCAGCAGTGACTCGGAAACAGATACGCAGTATTTT. Encoded protein: CASSDSETDTQYF.

Written as DNA, the CDR3 is TGCAGCGGAGGGGGCCTCCAAGAGACCCAGTACTTC. It codes for CSGGGLQETQYF. The chain uses TRBV29-1 and TRBJ2-5; 7 nucleotides line up with TRBD1. J gave up 1 base and V 7 bases, and 3 bases lay outside the gene matches. Germline CDR1 SQVTM, CDR2 ANQGSEA. The CDR3 covers 12 residues.

This chain links TRBV29-1 with TRBJ2-7, with TRBD1 identical over 10 bases. This CDR3 spans 14 amino acids. CDR1 SQVTM and CDR2 ANQGSEA come from the germline V gene. The junction had 7 bases not matched to a gene; V was cut back by 6 bases and J by 2 bases. The CDR3 coding sequence is TGCAGCGTCGCACCGGGACAGGGGCCCTACGAGCAGTACTTC. Protein product: CSVAPGQGPYEQYF.

This chain joins TRBV6-1 and TRBJ2-1; D possibly uses TRBD1 or TRBD2 (5 bases each). The CDR3 consists of 15 residues. From germline, CDR1 is MNHNS and CDR2 SASEGT. V was pared by 5 bases and J by 7 bases, with 18 bases between. The CDR3 DNA reads as TGTGCCAGCAGTCCGGGACCAAACCTTCTGAATGAGCAGTTCTTC. Protein sequence: CASSPGPNLLNEQFF.

Here the CDR3 DNA reads TGTGCCTGGAACCCCCTCACTAGCAATGAGCAGTTCTTC. This sequence encodes CAWNPLTSNEQFF. J is TRBJ2-1 and V is TRBV30; a possible D gene is TRBD2 (5 bases). The germline V and J ends were trimmed by 4 bases and 6 bases, with 13 bases remaining between them. In germline, CDR1 is GTSNPN, CDR2 SVGIG (reference sequence). The CDR3 totals 13 residues.

The J gene is TRBJ1-5, the V gene TRBV19; D perhaps matches TRBD1 (6 bases). The V end was cut by 7 bases, the J end by 4 bases, with 14 bases between. Germline values: CDR1 LNHDA, CDR2 SQIVND (reference sequence). This CDR3 is built from 14 residues. Here the CDR3 reads CASTATGYNQPQHF. Here the CDR3 DNA reads TGTGCCAGTACGGCGACAGGCTATAATCAGCCCCAGCATTTT. Based on the CDR3 plus reference TRBV19 and TRBJ1-5, the full variable domain is DGGITQSPKYLFRKEGQNVTLSCEQNLNHDAMYWYRQDPGQGLRLIYYSQIVNDFQKGDIAEGYSVSREKKESFPLTVTSAQKNPTAFYLCASTATGYNQPQHFGDGTRLSIL.

The V and J genes are TRBV6-1 and TRBJ2-5, with TRBD2 matching over 12 bases. The junction had 15 bases not matched to a gene; V was cut back by 0 bases and J by 4 bases. Germline loops: CDR1 MNHNS, CDR2 SASEGT. This CDR3 spans 20 amino acids. The CDR3 sequence: CASSEARWASGRGGGETQYF. Here the CDR3 DNA reads TGTGCCAGCAGTGAAGCACGGTGGGCTAGCGGGAGGGGTGGAGGAGAGACCCAGTACTTC.

V is TRBV6-4 and J is TRBJ2-3; 7 bases map to TRBD2. V lost 2 bases, J lost 4 bases, and 6 bases stayed unmatched. CDR3 length: 15 amino acids. Germline CDR1 MRHNA, CDR2 SNTAGT. CDR3 residues: CASSDVAGRSDTQYF. The CDR3 DNA sequence: TGTGCCAGCAGTGACGTAGCGGGTCGATCAGATACGCAGTATTTT.

V usage is TRBV5-1 and J usage is TRBJ2-7; 12 bases match TRBD2. The CDR3 extends over 15 amino acids. CDR1 is SGHRS, CDR2 YFSETQ, per germline. Trimming at V came to 0 bases and at J to 5 bases, leaving 3 bases not matched to a gene. DNA of the CDR3: TGCGCCAGCAGCTTGGTAGCTAGCGGGGGGGACGAGCAGTACTTC. Its protein product is CASSLVASGGDEQYF.

Regarding this clone: Additional DNA sequences in this sample encode the identical CDR3. The J gene is TRBJ2-3, the V gene TRBV7-9, with D hard to call. Germline CDR1 reads SEHNR; CDR2 reads FQNEAQ (reference sequence). This CDR3 region has 11 residues. With 5 bases removed from V and 6 bases from J, the gap between germline ends came to 6 bases. The DNA of the CDR3 is TGTGCCAGCAGCCTGCGCGATACGCAGTATTTT. Translating it yields CASSLRDTQYF.

In DNA form, the CDR3 reads TGTGCCAGCAAGACTTTCTCCTACGAGCAGTACTTC. The encoded protein is CASKTFSYEQYF. The chain uses TRBV6-1 and TRBJ2-7; D is uncertain. CDR1 is MNHNS, CDR2 SASEGT, per germline. V was pared by 7 bases and J by 0 bases, with 7 bases between. The CDR3 has 12 amino acids.

This clone has a handful of counts. J is TRBJ2-2 and V is TRBV27; TRBD2 might be the D (5 bases). Deletions cut 4 bases from V and 7 bases from J, with 7 bases between. Germline CDR1 and CDR2: MNHEY and SMNVEV (reference sequence). CDR3 length equals 12 residues. The CDR3 reads CASSSGGGELFF. CDR3 in DNA: TGTGCCAGCAGTTCCGGAGGCGGGGAGCTGTTTTTT.

The rearrangement links TRBV6-5 to TRBJ1-1, with 9 nucleotides matching TRBD1. Germline lookup yields CDR1 MNHEY and CDR2 SVGAGI. The CDR3 length is 15 residues. Germline trimming cut 4 bases from V and 4 bases from J; bases unmatched to any gene: 7. The chain's CDR3 is CASSFRRTGATEAFF. CDR3 nucleotides: TGTGCCAGCAGTTTCCGAAGGACAGGGGCCACTGAAGCTTTCTTT.